This entry lists 23 T cell receptor beta chains sequenced from one sample in a study of blood T cells in healthy people across ages. It was with a sample-barcoded 5' primer and a J-beta primer mix that a second PCR of roughly 6 to 11 cycles was run. One entry per CDR3 protein, called by TCRdb with MiXCR from the 5' RACE reads. The sample has 850,000 to 1,000,000 distinct CDR3 sequences; around 49% are singletons. Sequencing input: blood. The receptors originated from a young man in good health.

The chain has TRBV7-2 and TRBJ2-1; D is unclear. The CDR3 length is 13 residues. V lost 6 bases, J lost 5 bases, and 11 bases lay in between. Germline CDR1 SGHTA, CDR2 FQGNSA. In nucleotides, the CDR3 is TGTGCCAGCAGTCCAACCCGGGACAATGAGCAGTTCTTC. Protein product: CASSPTRDNEQFF.

This clonotype was seen a handful of times. The V gene is TRBV7-2, the J gene TRBJ2-7; 8 bases fit TRBD1. J gave up 3 bases and V 2 bases, and 3 bases lay outside the gene matches. Germline-derived CDR1 and CDR2 are SGHTA and FQGNSA. The CDR3 is 14 residues long. CDR3 loop: CASSLIGTGYEQYF. CDR3 nucleotide sequence: TGTGCCAGCAGCTTAATCGGGACAGGCTACGAGCAGTACTTC.

This chain links TRBV12-3 or TRBV12-4 with TRBJ2-2; 10 bases match TRBD2. The CDR3 loop spans 17 amino acids. V was pared by 4 bases and J by 2 bases, with 7 bases of the junction left unmatched. The CDR3 nucleotides are TGTGCCAGCAGTTCTATTCTAGCGGGGGCCAACACCGGGGAGCTGTTTTTT. This codes for CASSSILAGANTGELFF.

This chain connects TRBV20-1 to TRBJ1-2; 10 bases are a match to TRBD1. The germline V gene encodes CDR1 DFQATT and CDR2 SNEGSKA (reference sequence). V was pared by 3 bases and J by 4 bases, with 5 bases of the junction left unmatched. This CDR3 is built from 14 residues. CDR3 region: CSASGQGEFYGYTF. Here the CDR3 DNA reads TGCAGTGCTAGCGGACAGGGGGAGTTCTATGGCTACACCTTC.

This clonotype has ten or more counts. This sequence joins TRBV10-3 and TRBJ2-1; D tentatively reads TRBD1 or TRBD2 (5 bases each). CDR3 length: 12 residues. CDR1 and CDR2 from the germline V gene are ENHRY and SYGVKD. Trimming pared 4 bases from V and 7 bases from J, leaving 8 bases between. This CDR3 reads CAISGEGNEQFF. The CDR3, as DNA: TGTGCCATCAGTGGCGAGGGGAATGAGCAGTTCTTC.

The J gene is TRBJ2-5, the V gene TRBV20-1; D is perhaps TRBD2 (6 bases). V was trimmed by 6 bases and J by 1 base, leaving 18 bases between them. Looked up from germline, CDR1 is DFQATT and CDR2 is SNEGSKA (reference sequence). The CDR3 is 15 residues long. The CDR3 here is CSAKGLALGQETQYF. The CDR3 DNA reads TGCAGTGCGAAGGGTCTAGCGCTAGGCCAAGAGACCCAGTACTTC.

The chain carries TRBV20-1 and TRBJ2-3; D is possibly TRBD1 or TRBD2 (7 bases each). The germline V gene has CDR1 DFQATT and CDR2 SNEGSKA (reference sequence). The CDR3 spans 16 residues. V gave up 2 bases and J gave up 3 bases, with 18 bases separating them. In nucleotides, the CDR3 is TGCAGTGCTAGAATCCCCAGGGGGGGCACTACAGATACGCAGTATTTT. This gives the protein CSARIPRGGTTDTQYF.

In this sample, this clonotype turned up a few times. This chain connects TRBV10-3 to TRBJ2-7; D might be TRBD1 (5 bases). The V end was cut by 7 bases, the J end by 5 bases, with 15 bases between. The CDR3 spans 13 residues. Germline CDR1 and CDR2: ENHRY and SYGVKD. The CDR3 DNA follows: TGTGCCATCATGTCAGGGCTTGAGAACGAGCAGTACTTC. Translating it yields CAIMSGLENEQYF.

This clonotype was counted a few times. DNA for the CDR3: TGCAGTGCTAGAGTCCCGTACATCTATGGCTACACCTTC. It encodes CSARVPYIYGYTF. The rearrangement uses TRBV20-1 and TRBJ1-2; D call uncertain. The germline CDR1 and CDR2 sequences are DFQATT and SNEGSKA (reference sequence). With 1 base removed from V and 4 bases from J, the gap between germline ends came to 10 bases. This CDR3 comprises 13 residues.

This clonotype was detected a few times. This sequence joins TRBV4-1 and TRBJ1-2; D remains unclear. CDR1 is MGHRA, CDR2 YSYEKL, per germline. V was clipped by 4 bases and J by 0 bases, with 15 bases between them. This CDR3 comprises 16 residues. CDR3 region: CASSPVGYSTNYGYTF. CDR3 in DNA: TGCGCCAGCAGCCCCGTCGGATACTCCACTAACTATGGCTACACCTTC.

CDR3: CSAPRFGGGEYNEQFF. CDR3 bases: TGCAGTGCGCCGCGTTTTGGCGGGGGAGAATACAATGAGCAGTTCTTC. The V call is TRBV20-1, the J call TRBJ2-1; 7 positions match TRBD2. V was pared by 6 bases and J by 4 bases, with 15 bases of the junction left unmatched. There are 16 residues in the CDR3. Germline CDR1 DFQATT, CDR2 SNEGSKA (reference sequence).

The V and J genes are TRBV6-2 or TRBV6-3 and TRBJ1-6, with unresolved D. Germline V gene lookup returns CDR1 MNHEY and CDR2 SVGEGT. The CDR3 runs 14 residues. V lost 8 bases and J lost 10, with 18 bases in between. The CDR3 bases are TGTGCCAGCGGCCAAAGGGTCGAGAGCTCACCCCTCCACTTT. Amino acid sequence: CASGQRVESSPLHF.

This chain uses TRBV7-2 with TRBJ2-1, with 7 bases fitting TRBD2. V lost 3 bases and J lost 6; bases outside the gene matches: 8. Germline V gene sequence: CDR1 SGHTA, CDR2 FQGNSA. The CDR3 is made up of 15 amino acids. As DNA, the CDR3 is TGTGCCAGCAGCTTGCTCAGCGGGAACTCCAATGAGCAGTTCTTC. Translated: CASSLLSGNSNEQFF.

This clonotype was detected ten times or more. V and J are TRBV4-2 and TRBJ2-5; 11 nucleotides align to TRBD2. From germline, CDR1 is LGHNA and CDR2 YNFKEQ. V lost 0 bases and J lost 5; bases outside the gene matches: 5. CDR3 length: 16 amino acids. The CDR3 region is CASSQDLSGGAETQYF. CDR3 nucleotide sequence: TGTGCCAGCAGCCAAGATCTTAGCGGGGGGGCCGAGACCCAGTACTTC.

The chain has TRBV7-8 and TRBJ2-1; 8 nucleotides agree with TRBD1. CDR3 length: 15 residues. Germline V lookup: CDR1 SGHVS, CDR2 FQNEAQ. V trimming: 2 bases; J trimming: 6 bases; junction bases outside the gene matches: 6. CDR3 nucleotide sequence: TGTGCCAGCAGCTTACCGACAGGGGAAGGCAATGAGCAGTTCTTC. Translating gives CASSLPTGEGNEQFF.

The V call is TRBV28, the J call TRBJ1-1, with a possible D match to TRBD1 (6 bases). Germline CDR1 MDHEN, CDR2 SYDVKM. The CDR3 has 12 residues. Trimming removed 4 bases at V and 10 bases at J, with 13 bases between. CDR3 amino acids: CASSWVQGRAFF. The CDR3 nucleotides read TGTGCCAGCAGTTGGGTACAGGGCCGAGCTTTCTTT.

This clonotype was detected only a few times. The chain has TRBV6-1 and TRBJ2-7, with D uncertain. The V end was cut by 6 bases, the J end by 3 bases, with 9 bases between. Germline values: CDR1 MNHNS, CDR2 SASEGT. The CDR3 has 12 residues. CDR3 in amino acids: CASSPRHYEQYF. The CDR3 bases are TGTGCCAGCAGCCCGAGACACTACGAGCAGTACTTC.

In the case of this clonotype: A much larger clone sits a single nucleotide away, making a read error possible. This chain's CDR3 is CAISESRPSGVSSYEQCF. In DNA form, the CDR3 reads TGTGCCATCAGTGAGTCGAGACCTAGCGGGGTAAGCTCCTACGAGCAGTGCTTC. J is TRBJ2-7 and V is TRBV10-3; 9 nucleotides line up with TRBD2. The germline CDR1 and CDR2 sequences are ENHRY and SYGVKD. The CDR3 runs to 18 residues.

The rearrangement joins TRBV3-1 to TRBJ2-1; 11 bases are shared with TRBD2. The ends lost 6 bases at V and 9 bases at J; junction bases unmatched: 13. The CDR3 loop spans 16 amino acids. CDR1 and CDR2 from the germline V gene are LGHDT and YNNKEL (reference sequence). The DNA of the CDR3 is TGTGCCAGCAGAAGTAGCGGGGGGGCCCTCGGGACTGAGCAGTTCTTC. Protein: CASRSSGGALGTEQFF.

The J gene is TRBJ2-1, the V gene TRBV3-1, with no clear D. The CDR3 spans 15 residues. The ends were cut back, 3 bases at V and 0 bases at J, with 9 bases in the middle. Germline CDR1 is LGHDT and CDR2 is YNNKEL (reference sequence). The chain's CDR3 is CASSHDVGSYNEQFF. CDR3 bases: TGTGCCAGCAGCCACGACGTAGGCTCCTACAATGAGCAGTTCTTC.

The rearrangement uses TRBV27 and TRBJ2-1; D gene unclear. The end of the DNA fits TRBJ2-7 better, so the J call may be wrong. The CDR3 sequence is 13 residues long. In germline, CDR1 is MNHEY, CDR2 SMNVEV (reference sequence). The CDR3 reads CASGVSSYNEQYF. The DNA of the CDR3 is TGTGCCAGCGGGGTAAGCTCCTACAATGAGCAGTACTTC.

The chain is built from TRBV5-1 and TRBJ1-1, with a possible D match to TRBD1 (6 bases). Germline values: CDR1 SGHRS, CDR2 YFSETQ. Trimming took 3 bases from V and 3 from J, leaving 12 bases between them. The CDR3 consists of 14 residues. CDR3 residues: CASSSGTLDTEAFF. Here the CDR3 DNA reads TGCGCCAGCAGCTCCGGGACACTAGACACTGAAGCTTTCTTT.

The chain is built from TRBV6-6 and TRBJ1-6; weak D call: TRBD1 (5 bases). CDR1 is MNHNY and CDR2 is SVGAGI in the germline V gene (reference sequence). The CDR3 totals 15 residues. The V end lost 8 bases, the J end lost 6 bases, and 17 bases lay between the germline ends. The CDR3 spells CASVLGVSINSPLHF. In DNA form, the CDR3 reads TGTGCCAGCGTGCTGGGGGTTTCTATTAATTCACCCCTCCACTTT.